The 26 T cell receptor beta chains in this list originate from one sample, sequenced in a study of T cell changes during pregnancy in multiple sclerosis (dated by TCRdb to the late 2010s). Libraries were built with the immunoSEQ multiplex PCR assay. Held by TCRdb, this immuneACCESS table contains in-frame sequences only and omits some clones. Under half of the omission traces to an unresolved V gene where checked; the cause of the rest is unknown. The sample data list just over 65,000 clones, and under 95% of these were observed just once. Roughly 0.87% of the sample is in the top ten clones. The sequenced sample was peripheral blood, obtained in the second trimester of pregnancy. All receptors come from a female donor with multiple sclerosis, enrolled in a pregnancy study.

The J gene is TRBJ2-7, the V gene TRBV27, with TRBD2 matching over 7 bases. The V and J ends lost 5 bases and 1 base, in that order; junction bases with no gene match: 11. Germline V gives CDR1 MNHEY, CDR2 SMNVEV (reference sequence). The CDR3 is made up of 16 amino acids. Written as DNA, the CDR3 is TGTGCCAGCAGTGGTTTAGCGGGTGAGGTGTCCTACGAGCAGTACTTC. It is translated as CASSGLAGEVSYEQYF.

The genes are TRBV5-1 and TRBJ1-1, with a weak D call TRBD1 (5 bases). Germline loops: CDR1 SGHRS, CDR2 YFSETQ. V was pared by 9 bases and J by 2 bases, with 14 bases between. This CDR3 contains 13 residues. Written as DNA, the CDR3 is TGCGCCACAAGACAGATCTCCAACACTGAAGCTTTCTTT. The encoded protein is CATRQISNTEAFF.

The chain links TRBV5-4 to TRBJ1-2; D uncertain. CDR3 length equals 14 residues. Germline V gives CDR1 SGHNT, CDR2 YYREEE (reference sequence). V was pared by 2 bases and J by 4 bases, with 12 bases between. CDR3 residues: CASSFEGTTYGYTF. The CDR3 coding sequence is TGTGCCAGCAGCTTTGAGGGAACCACCTATGGCTACACCTTC.

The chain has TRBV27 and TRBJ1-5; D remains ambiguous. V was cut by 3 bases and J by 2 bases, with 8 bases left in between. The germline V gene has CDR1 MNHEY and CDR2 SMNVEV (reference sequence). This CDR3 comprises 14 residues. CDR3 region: CASSLGQGNQPQHF. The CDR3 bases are TGTGCCAGCAGTTTGGGCCAGGGCAATCAGCCCCAGCATTTT.

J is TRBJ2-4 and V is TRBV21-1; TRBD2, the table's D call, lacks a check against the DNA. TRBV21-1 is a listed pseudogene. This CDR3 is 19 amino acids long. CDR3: CASSKGGSQLVLAKNIQYF. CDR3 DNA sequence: TGTGCCAGCAGCAAAGGAGGCAGCCAATTAGTTCTAGCCAAAAACATTCAGTACTTC.

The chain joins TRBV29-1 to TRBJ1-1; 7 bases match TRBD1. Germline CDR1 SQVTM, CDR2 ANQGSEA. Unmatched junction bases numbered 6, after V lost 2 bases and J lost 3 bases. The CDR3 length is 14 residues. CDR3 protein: CSVERDREDTEAFF. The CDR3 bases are TGCAGCGTTGAAAGAGACAGGGAGGACACTGAAGCTTTCTTT.

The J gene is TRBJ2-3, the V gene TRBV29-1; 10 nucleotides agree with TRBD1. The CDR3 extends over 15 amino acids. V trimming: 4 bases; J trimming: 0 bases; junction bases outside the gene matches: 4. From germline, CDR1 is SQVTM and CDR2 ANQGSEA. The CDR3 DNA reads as TGCAGCGTTGGGGGACAGGGGATAAGCACAGATACGCAGTATTTT. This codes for CSVGGQGISTDTQYF.

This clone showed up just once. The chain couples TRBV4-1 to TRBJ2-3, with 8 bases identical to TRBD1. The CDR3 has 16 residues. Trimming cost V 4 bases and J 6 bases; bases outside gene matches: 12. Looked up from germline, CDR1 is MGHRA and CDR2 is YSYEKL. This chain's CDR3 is CASSRARQGRMDTQYF. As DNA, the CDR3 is TGCGCCAGCAGCCGGGCGAGACAGGGGAGAATGGATACGCAGTATTTT.

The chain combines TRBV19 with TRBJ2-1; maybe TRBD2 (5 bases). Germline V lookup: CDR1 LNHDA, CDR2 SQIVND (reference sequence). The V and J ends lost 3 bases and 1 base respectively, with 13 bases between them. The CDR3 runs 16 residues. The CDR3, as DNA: TGTGCCAGTAGTATCGAAGCGGCTAGGTCCTACAATGAGCAGTTCTTC. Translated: CASSIEAARSYNEQFF.

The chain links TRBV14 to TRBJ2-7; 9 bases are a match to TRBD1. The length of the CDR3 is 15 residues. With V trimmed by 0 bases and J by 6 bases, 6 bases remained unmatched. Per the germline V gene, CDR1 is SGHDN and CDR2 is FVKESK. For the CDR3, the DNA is TGTGCCAGCAGCCAAGAGTACAGGGGGCGCCCCGAGCAGTACTTC. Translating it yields CASSQEYRGRPEQYF.

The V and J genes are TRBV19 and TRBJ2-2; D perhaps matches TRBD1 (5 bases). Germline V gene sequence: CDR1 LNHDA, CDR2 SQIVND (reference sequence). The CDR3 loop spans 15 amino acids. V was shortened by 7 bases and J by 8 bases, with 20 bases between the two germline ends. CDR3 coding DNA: TGTGCCAGTATCCTCGAGGCAGGGCGAACGGGGGAGCTGTTTTTT. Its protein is CASILEAGRTGELFF.

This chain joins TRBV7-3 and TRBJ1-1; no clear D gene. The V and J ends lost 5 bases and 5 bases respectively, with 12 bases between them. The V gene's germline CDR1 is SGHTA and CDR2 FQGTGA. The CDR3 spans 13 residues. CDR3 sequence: CASSPGGLTEAFF. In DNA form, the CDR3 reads TGTGCCAGCAGCCCCGGCGGCCTGACTGAAGCTTTCTTT.

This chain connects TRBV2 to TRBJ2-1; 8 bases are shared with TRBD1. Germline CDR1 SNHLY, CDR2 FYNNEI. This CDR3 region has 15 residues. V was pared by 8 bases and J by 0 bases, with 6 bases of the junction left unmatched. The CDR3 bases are TGTGCCAGCGGTGCTGGACAGGGCTCCTACAATGAGCAGTTCTTC. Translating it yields CASGAGQGSYNEQFF.

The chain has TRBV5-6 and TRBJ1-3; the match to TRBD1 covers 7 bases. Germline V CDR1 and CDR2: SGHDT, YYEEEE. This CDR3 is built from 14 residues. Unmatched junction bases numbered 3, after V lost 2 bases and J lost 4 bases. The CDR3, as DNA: TGTGCCAGCAGCTTACAGGGGAGGGGAAACACCATATATTTT. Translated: CASSLQGRGNTIYF.

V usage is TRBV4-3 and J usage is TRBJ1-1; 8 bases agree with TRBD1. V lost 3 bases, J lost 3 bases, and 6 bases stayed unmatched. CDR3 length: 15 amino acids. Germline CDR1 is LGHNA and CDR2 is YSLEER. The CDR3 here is CASSQPGQAHTEAFF. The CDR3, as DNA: TGCGCCAGCAGCCAGCCGGGACAGGCACACACTGAAGCTTTCTTT.

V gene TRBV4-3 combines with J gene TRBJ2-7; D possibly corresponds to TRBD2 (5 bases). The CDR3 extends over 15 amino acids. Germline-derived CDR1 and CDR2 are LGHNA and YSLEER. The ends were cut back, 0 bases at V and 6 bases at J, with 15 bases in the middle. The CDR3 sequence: CASSQDSVPGSEQYF. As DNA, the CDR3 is TGCGCCAGCAGCCAAGATTCTGTCCCTGGGAGCGAGCAGTACTTC.

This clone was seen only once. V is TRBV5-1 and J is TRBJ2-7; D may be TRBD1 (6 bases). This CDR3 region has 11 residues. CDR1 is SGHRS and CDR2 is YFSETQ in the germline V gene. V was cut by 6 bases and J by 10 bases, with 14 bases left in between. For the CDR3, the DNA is TGCGCCAGCACCGACAGGCTGGGCCAGTACTTC. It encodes CASTDRLGQYF.

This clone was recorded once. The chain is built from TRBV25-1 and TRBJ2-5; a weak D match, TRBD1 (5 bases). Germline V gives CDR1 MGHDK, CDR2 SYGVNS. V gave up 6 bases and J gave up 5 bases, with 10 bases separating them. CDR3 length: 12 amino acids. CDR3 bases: TGTGCCAGCAGAGGGGCTTGGGAGACCCAGTACTTC. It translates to CASRGAWETQYF.

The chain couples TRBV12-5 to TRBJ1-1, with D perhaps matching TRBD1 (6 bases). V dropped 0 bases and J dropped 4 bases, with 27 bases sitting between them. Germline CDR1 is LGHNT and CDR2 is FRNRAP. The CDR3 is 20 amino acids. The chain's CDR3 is CASGLVAYRDKLGGGTEAFF. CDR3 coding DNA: TGTGCTAGTGGTTTGGTAGCCTATCGGGACAAACTAGGTGGGGGCACTGAAGCTTTCTTT. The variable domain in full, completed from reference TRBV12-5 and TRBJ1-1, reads DARVTQTPRHKVTEMGQEVTMRCQPILGHNTVFWYRQTMMQGLELLAYFRNRAPLDDSGMPKDRFSAEMPDATLATLKIQPSEPRDSAVYFCASGLVAYRDKLGGGTEAFFGQGTRLTVV.

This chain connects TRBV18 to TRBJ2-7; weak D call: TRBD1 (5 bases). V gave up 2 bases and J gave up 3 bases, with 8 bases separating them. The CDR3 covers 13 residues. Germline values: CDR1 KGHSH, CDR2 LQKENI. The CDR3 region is CASSPSGNYEQYF. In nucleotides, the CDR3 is TGTGCCAGCTCACCATCAGGGAACTACGAGCAGTACTTC.

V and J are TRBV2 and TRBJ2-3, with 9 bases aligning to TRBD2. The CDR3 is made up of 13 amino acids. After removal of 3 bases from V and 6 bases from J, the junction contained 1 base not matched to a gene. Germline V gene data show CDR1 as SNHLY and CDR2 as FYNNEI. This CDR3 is CASSERGGDTQYF. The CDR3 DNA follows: TGTGCCAGCAGTGAGCGGGGGGGTGATACGCAGTATTTT.

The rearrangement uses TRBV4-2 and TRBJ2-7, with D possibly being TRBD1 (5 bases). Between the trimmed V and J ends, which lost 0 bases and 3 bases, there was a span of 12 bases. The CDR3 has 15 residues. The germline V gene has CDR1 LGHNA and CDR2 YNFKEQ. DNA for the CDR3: TGTGCCAGCAGCCAAGATTCAGACAGAAACTACGAGCAGTACTTC. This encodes CASSQDSDRNYEQYF.

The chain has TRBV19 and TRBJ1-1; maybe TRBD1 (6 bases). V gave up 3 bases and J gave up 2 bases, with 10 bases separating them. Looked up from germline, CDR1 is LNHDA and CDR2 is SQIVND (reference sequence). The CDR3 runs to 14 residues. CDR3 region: CASSILQGNTEAFF. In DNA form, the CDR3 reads TGTGCCAGTAGTATCTTACAGGGAAACACTGAAGCTTTCTTT.

DNA of the CDR3: TGCGCCAGCAGCCAAGATGTACTAGCGAGCACAGATACGCAGTATTTT. Protein sequence: CASSQDVLASTDTQYF. V gene TRBV4-3 combines with J gene TRBJ2-3; the match to TRBD2 covers 7 bases. The V gene's germline CDR1 is LGHNA and CDR2 YSLEER. This CDR3 region has 16 residues. With V trimmed by 0 bases and J by 0 bases, 3 bases remained unmatched.

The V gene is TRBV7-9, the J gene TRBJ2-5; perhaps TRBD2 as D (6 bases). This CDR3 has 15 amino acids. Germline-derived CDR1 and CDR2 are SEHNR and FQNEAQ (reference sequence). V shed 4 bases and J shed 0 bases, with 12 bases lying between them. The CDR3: CASSSGTPYQETQYF. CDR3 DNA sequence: TGTGCCAGCAGCTCCGGGACTCCGTACCAAGAGACCCAGTACTTC.

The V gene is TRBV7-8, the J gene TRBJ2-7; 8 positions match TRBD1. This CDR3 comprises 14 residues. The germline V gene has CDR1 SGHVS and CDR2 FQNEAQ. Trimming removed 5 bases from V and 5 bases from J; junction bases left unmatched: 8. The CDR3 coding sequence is TGTGCCAGCAGCACCGGACAGGGTCTGCACGAGCAGTACTTC. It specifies CASSTGQGLHEQYF.